The 5 T cell receptor beta chains reported below all come from one sample, sequenced in a study of beta chain features in type 1 diabetes. Study results and caveats: Moderate but significant shortening of TCRB CDR3s was recorded in all four CD4+ subsets from Type 1 diabetes patients.

The entirety of the isolated RNA underwent reverse transcription, so expressed TCRB transcripts were sequenced. Libraries were prepared by immunoSEQ multiplex PCR; TCRdb keeps only in-frame clonotypes and omits some of them. The data show around 26,000 clones, about 63% seen once. No antigen is known for these receptors. What was sequenced was stem cell memory CD4+ T cells from blood. These receptors all come from a woman in her thirties or forties with type 1 diabetes.

This clone was observed a handful of times. V is TRBV28 and J is TRBJ1-2, with TRBD1 matching 10 bases. The junction had 5 bases not matched to a gene; V was cut back by 5 bases and J by 2 bases. There are 15 residues in the CDR3. Germline CDR1 is MDHEN and CDR2 is SYDVKM. The CDR3 loop reads CASSTLGQGNYGYTF. The CDR3 DNA follows: TGTGCCAGCAGTACGTTGGGACAGGGGAACTATGGCTACACCTTC.

The chain links TRBV11-2 to TRBJ1-4; 8 bases line up with TRBD1. Looked up from germline, CDR1 is SGHAT and CDR2 is FQNNGV. The CDR3 is made up of 16 amino acids. V lost 6 bases, J lost 8 bases, and 14 bases stayed unmatched. The CDR3 is CASRSPGQDRAEKLFF. The CDR3 nucleotides are TGTGCCAGCAGATCGCCGGGGCAGGACAGGGCCGAAAAACTGTTTTTT. The full variable domain, its missing parts supplied by reference TRBV11-2 and TRBJ1-4, is EAGVAQSPRYKIIEKRQSVAFWCNPISGHATLYWYQQILGQGPKLLIQFQNNGVVDDSQLPKDRFSAERLKGVDSTLKIQPAKLEDSAVYLCASRSPGQDRAEKLFFGSGTQLSVL.

The rearrangement links TRBV28 to TRBJ2-7; 7 bases match TRBD1. This CDR3 contains 15 residues. Germline V lookup: CDR1 MDHEN, CDR2 SYDVKM. Trimming cost V 4 bases and J 9 bases; bases outside gene matches: 15. The CDR3 loop is CASSSGTATYEWQYF. The CDR3 region has the DNA TGTGCCAGCAGTTCCGGGACAGCTACCTACGAGTGGCAGTACTTC. Full variable domain (rest looked up from reference TRBV28 and TRBJ2-7): DVKVTQSSRYLVKRTGEKVFLECVQDMDHENMFWYRQDPGLGLRLIYFSYDVKMKEKGDIPEGYSVSREKKERFSLILESASTNQTSMYLCASSSGTATYEWQYFGPGTRLTVT.

This clone has a handful of counts. V is TRBV4-1 and J is TRBJ2-7, with D possibly being TRBD2 (6 bases). The CDR3 consists of 14 residues. Germline lookup yields CDR1 MGHRA and CDR2 YSYEKL. Trimming removed 1 base from V and 4 bases from J, with 11 bases in between. The CDR3 bases are TGCGCCAGCAGCCAAGGACCCGGGGGTTACGAGCAGTACTTC. Its translation: CASSQGPGGYEQYF.

The rearrangement joins TRBV7-2 to TRBJ2-2, with D possibly being TRBD1 (7 bases). Germline values: CDR1 SGHTA, CDR2 FQGNSA. Trimming took off 10 bases at V and 6 bases at J, with 15 bases between the two ends. The CDR3 is 13 residues long. CDR3 sequence (DNA): TGTGCCACGCGACAGGGAGGCGCCGGGGAGCTGTTTTTT. It specifies CATRQGGAGELFF.